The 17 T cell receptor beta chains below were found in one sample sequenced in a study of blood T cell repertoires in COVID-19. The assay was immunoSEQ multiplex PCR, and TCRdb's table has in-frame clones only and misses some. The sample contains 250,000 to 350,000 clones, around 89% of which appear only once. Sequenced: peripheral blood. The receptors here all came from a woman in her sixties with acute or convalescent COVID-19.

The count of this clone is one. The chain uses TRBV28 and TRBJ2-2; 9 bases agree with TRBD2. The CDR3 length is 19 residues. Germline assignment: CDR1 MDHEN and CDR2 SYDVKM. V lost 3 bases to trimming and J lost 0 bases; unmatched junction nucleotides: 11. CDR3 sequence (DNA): TGTGCCAGCAGTTTTCGGCGGGGGGGCGAGGGTGCGAACACCGGGGAGCTGTTTTTT. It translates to CASSFRRGGEGANTGELFF.

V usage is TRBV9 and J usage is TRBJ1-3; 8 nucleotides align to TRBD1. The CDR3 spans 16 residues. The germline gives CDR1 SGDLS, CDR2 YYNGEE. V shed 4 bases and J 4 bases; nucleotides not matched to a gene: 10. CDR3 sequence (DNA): TGTGCCAGCAGCTTTGGGACAGGACAAGGAGGAAACACCATATATTTT. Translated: CASSFGTGQGGNTIYF.

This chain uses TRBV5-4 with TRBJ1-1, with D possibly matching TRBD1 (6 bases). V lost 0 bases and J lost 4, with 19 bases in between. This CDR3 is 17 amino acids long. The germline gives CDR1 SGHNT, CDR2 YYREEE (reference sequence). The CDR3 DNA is TGTGCCAGCAGCTTGGGGGACGCAGGGGTGGTTACCACTGAAGCTTTCTTT. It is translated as CASSLGDAGVVTTEAFF.

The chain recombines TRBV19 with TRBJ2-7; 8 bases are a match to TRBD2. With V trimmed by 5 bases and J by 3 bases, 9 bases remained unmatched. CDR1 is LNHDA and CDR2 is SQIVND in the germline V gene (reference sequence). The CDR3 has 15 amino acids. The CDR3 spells CASSPNIGTSYEQYF. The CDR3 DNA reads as TGTGCCAGTAGTCCTAACATCGGGACTAGCTACGAGCAGTACTTC.

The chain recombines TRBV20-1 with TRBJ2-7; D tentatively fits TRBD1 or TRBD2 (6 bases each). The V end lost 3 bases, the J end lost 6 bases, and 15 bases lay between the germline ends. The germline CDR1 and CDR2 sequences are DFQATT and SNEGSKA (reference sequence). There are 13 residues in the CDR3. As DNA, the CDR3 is TGCAGTGCTAGTGGGGGGCCAAATTCCGAGCAGTACTTC. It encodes CSASGGPNSEQYF.

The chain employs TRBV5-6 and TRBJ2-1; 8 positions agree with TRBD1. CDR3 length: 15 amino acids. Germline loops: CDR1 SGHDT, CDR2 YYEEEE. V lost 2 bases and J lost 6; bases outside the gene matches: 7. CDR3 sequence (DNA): TGTGCCAGCAGCTTAGGACAGGGAGGATTCAATGAGCAGTTCTTC. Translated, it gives CASSLGQGGFNEQFF.

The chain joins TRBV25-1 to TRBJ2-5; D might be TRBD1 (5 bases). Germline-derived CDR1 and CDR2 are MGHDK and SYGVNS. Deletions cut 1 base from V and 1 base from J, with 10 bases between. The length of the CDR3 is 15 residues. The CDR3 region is CASSESSGIQETQYF. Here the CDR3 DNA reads TGTGCCAGCAGTGAATCCTCAGGGATCCAAGAGACCCAGTACTTC.

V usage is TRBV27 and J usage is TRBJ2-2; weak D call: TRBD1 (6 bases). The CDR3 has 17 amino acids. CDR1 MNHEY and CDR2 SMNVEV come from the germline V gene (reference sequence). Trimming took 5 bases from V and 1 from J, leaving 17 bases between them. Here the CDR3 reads CASSLAWWGLNTGELFF. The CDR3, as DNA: TGTGCCAGCAGTCTAGCATGGTGGGGGCTGAACACCGGGGAGCTGTTTTTT.

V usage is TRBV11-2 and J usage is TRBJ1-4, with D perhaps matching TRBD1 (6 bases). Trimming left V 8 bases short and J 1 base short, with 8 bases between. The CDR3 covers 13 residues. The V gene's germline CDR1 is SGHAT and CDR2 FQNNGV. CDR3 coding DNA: TGTGCCAGCGGCAGGGGAACTAATGAAAAACTGTTTTTT. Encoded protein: CASGRGTNEKLFF.

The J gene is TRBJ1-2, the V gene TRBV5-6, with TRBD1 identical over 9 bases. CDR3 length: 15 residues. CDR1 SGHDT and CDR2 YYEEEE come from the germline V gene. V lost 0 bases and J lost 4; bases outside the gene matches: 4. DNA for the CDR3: TGTGCCAGCAGCTTGGACAGGGGGCGTAGCTATGGCTACACCTTC. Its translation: CASSLDRGRSYGYTF.

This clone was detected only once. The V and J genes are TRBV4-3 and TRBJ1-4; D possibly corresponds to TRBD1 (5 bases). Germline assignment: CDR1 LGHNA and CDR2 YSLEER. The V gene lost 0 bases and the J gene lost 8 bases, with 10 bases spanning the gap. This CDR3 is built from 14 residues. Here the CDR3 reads CASSQDRAQEKLFF. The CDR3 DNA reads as TGCGCCAGCAGCCAAGACAGGGCACAGGAAAAACTGTTTTTT.

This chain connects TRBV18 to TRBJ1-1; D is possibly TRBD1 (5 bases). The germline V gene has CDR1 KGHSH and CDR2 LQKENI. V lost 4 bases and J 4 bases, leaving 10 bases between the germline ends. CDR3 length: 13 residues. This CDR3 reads CASSLTGTTEAFF. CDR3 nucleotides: TGTGCCAGCTCACTTACAGGCACCACTGAAGCTTTCTTT.

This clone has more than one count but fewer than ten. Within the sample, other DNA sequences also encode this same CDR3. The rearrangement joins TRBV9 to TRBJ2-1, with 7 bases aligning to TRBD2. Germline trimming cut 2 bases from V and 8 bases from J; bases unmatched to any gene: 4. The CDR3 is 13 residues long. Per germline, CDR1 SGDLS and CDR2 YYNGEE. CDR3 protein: CASSVRGVDEQFF. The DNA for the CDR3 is TGTGCCAGCAGCGTCCGGGGGGTCGATGAGCAGTTCTTC. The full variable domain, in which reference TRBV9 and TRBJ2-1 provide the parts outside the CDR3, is DSGVTQTPKHLITATGQRVTLRCSPRSGDLSVYWYQQSLDQGLQFLIQYYNGEERAKGNILERFSAQQFPDLHSELNLSSLELGDSALYFCASSVRGVDEQFFGPGTRLTVL.

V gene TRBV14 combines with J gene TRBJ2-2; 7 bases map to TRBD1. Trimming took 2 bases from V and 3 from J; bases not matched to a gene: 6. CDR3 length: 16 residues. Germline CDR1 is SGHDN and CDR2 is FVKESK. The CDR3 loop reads CASSQRKGGYTGELFF. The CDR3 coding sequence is TGTGCCAGCAGCCAACGGAAAGGGGGCTACACCGGGGAGCTGTTTTTT.

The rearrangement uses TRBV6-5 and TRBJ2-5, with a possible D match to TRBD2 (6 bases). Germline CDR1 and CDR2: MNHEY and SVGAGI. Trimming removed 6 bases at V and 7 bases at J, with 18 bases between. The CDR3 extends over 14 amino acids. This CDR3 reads CASRMEGPMGTQYF. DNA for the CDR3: TGTGCCAGCAGGATGGAGGGACCAATGGGGACCCAGTACTTC.

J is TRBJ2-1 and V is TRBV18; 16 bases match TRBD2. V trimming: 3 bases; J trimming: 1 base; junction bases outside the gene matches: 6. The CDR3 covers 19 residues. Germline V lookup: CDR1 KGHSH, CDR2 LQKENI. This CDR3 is CASSPVPGLAGGSYNEQFF. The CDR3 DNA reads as TGTGCCAGCTCACCCGTCCCGGGACTAGCGGGAGGGTCCTACAATGAGCAGTTCTTC.

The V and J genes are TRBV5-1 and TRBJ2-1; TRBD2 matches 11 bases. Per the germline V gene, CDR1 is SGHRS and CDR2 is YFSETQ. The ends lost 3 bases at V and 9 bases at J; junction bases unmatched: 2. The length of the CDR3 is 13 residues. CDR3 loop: CASSSGTSGEQFF. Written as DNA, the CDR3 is TGCGCCAGCAGCTCCGGGACTAGCGGTGAGCAGTTCTTC.